This TCR beta chain was recovered during a study of siplizumab effects on memory and regulatory T cells. Points from the study as a whole: Where siplizumab was present, mappable alloreactive CD4+ clones averaged around 70% Treg-derived, compared with 25% to 30% in controls. Unstimulated naive T cells seemed to show more diversity than memory cells did, and they also seemed to be among the major contributors to the alloresponse.

Measured with immunoSEQ multiplex PCR; TCRdb has only the in-frame clones, and not every one. This sample has 85,000 to 120,000 clones; 90% to 95% occur once, and the top ten carry 0.85% to 1.2%. Remarks on this clone: No antigen is known for it.

The CDR3 is 13 residues long. Germline CDR1 is MDHEN and CDR2 is SYDVKM. V lost 8 bases to trimming and J lost 0 bases, with 10 bases between them. The chain is built from TRBV28 and TRBJ1-1, with D possibly matching TRBD1 (5 bases). The source of this sequence is a human donor in good health. Sample: CD4+ T cells sorted from blood. The CDR3 protein is CASPGPLNTEAFF. The DNA of the CDR3 is TGTGCCAGCCCGGGACCACTGAACACTGAAGCTTTCTTT. The whole variable domain, filled in from reference TRBV28 and TRBJ1-1, reads DVKVTQSSRYLVKRTGEKVFLECVQDMDHENMFWYRQDPGLGLRLIYFSYDVKMKEKGDIPEGYSVSREKKERFSLILESASTNQTSMYLCASPGPLNTEAFFGQGTRLTVV.